This TCR beta chain was identified during a study of T cell responses to AZD1222 COVID-19 vaccine. This clone was counted only a few times. With 1 base clipped from V and 5 bases from J, the junction kept 3 bases outside the gene matches. The CDR3 covers 14 residues. CDR1 KGHDR and CDR2 SFDVKD come from the germline V gene. Here immunoSEQ multiplex PCR was the method, and the copy in TCRdb shows in-frame clones only, minus some. The table includes some 40,000 clones, over 60% detected once. This chain connects TRBV24-1 to TRBJ2-5; 7 nucleotides agree with TRBD1. Sequencing used peripheral blood, obtained on day 0 of AZD1222 vaccination. The sequence was collected from an adult in good health. This CDR3 reads CATSDFRQGETQYF. CDR3 bases: TGTGCCACCAGTGATTTCCGACAGGGTGAGACCCAGTACTTC.